What follows are 27 T cell receptor beta chains derived from one specimen sequenced in a study of blood T cells in healthy people across ages. Using a J-beta primer mix together with a sample-barcoded 5' primer, a second PCR was run for 7 to 11 cycles. TCRdb analysed the 5' RACE reads with MiXCR anew, one entry per CDR3 protein. The data show 1.5 million to 2 million distinct CDR3 sequences, roughly 30% seen once. Sequenced input: blood. The receptors derive from a young woman in good health.

This clonotype was counted only a few times. This chain connects TRBV10-3 to TRBJ2-3; D might be TRBD1 (6 bases). Germline lookup yields CDR1 ENHRY and CDR2 SYGVKD. The CDR3 length is 15 residues. The germline V and J ends were trimmed by 3 bases and 4 bases, with 14 bases remaining between them. The CDR3 DNA follows: TGTGCCATCAGTGACCGAGGGGCAGGGGCAGATACGCAGTATTTT. Protein: CAISDRGAGADTQYF.

This clonotype has a single count. This may come from a read error, since a much larger clone is one base off. The gene calls are TRBV2 and TRBJ2-1; tentative D call: TRBD2 (7 bases). The V end lost 5 bases, the J end lost 15 bases, and 14 bases lay between the germline ends. Germline V CDR1 and CDR2: SNHLY, FYNNEI. The CDR3 is 11 amino acids. The CDR3 DNA sequence: TGTGCCAGCAGTCGGGGGGCGCCGGGGTTCTTC. Encoded protein: CASSRGAPGFF.

A few counts support this clonotype. The rearrangement uses TRBV12-3 or TRBV12-4 and TRBJ1-2; D not certain. The germline V and J ends were trimmed by 2 bases and 8 bases, with 9 bases remaining between them. The CDR3 spans 12 residues. The DNA of the CDR3 is TGTGCCAGCAGTTTAACAACGGGAGGCTACACCTTC. The encoded protein is CASSLTTGGYTF.

This clonotype was counted once. The rearrangement joins TRBV12-3 or TRBV12-4 to TRBJ1-1; the D is unclear. Deletions cut 5 bases from V and 7 bases from J, with 14 bases between. There are 13 residues in the CDR3. The CDR3 reads CASSRTGIGEAFF. The CDR3 DNA follows: TGTGCCAGCAGTCGGACGGGTATTGGTGAAGCTTTCTTT.

This chain links TRBV7-6 with TRBJ2-2; D gene uncertain. The CDR3 is 15 residues long. V was clipped by 6 bases and J by 8 bases, with 19 bases between them. Germline V gives CDR1 SGHVS, CDR2 FNYEAQ. CDR3: CASRLITDTRGELFF. Written as DNA, the CDR3 is TGTGCCAGCAGATTAATCACAGACACAAGGGGGGAGCTGTTTTTT.

This clonotype was recorded a few times. This rearrangement joins TRBV20-1 to TRBJ1-5, with D uncertain. V was pared by 1 base and J by 6 bases, with 7 bases between. Germline V gives CDR1 DFQATT, CDR2 SNEGSKA (reference sequence). The CDR3 consists of 12 residues. This CDR3 reads CSARVWGQPQHF. CDR3 nucleotide sequence: TGCAGTGCTAGAGTTTGGGGTCAGCCCCAGCATTTT.

This sequence joins TRBV4-1 and TRBJ1-2; D is ambiguous. V lost 1 base, J lost 7 bases, and 13 bases lay in between. The CDR3 has 14 residues. Germline lookup yields CDR1 MGHRA and CDR2 YSYEKL. Written as DNA, the CDR3 is TGCGCCAGCAGCCAAGGTGGAGACGGACCTGGCTACACCTTC. It translates to CASSQGGDGPGYTF.

The chain couples TRBV4-2 to TRBJ2-7; D could derive from TRBD1 or TRBD2 (6 bases each). Germline values: CDR1 LGHNA, CDR2 YNFKEQ. The CDR3 is 13 residues long. Trimming removed 3 bases from V and 5 bases from J, with 11 bases in between. Here the CDR3 DNA reads TGTGCCAGCAGCCACACGAGGGGGGACGAGCAGTACTTC. Translated: CASSHTRGDEQYF.

The table lists this clonotype with many counts. This rearrangement joins TRBV6-5 to TRBJ2-7, with no clear D. This CDR3 is built from 14 residues. With 7 bases removed from V and 2 bases from J, the gap between germline ends came to 15 bases. Germline V lookup: CDR1 MNHEY, CDR2 SVGAGI. CDR3 residues: CASKAGHLAYEQYF. The DNA for the CDR3 is TGTGCCAGCAAAGCAGGTCACCTGGCCTACGAGCAGTACTTC.

The chain carries TRBV20-1 and TRBJ1-5, with 9 bases fitting TRBD1. The CDR3 sequence is 19 residues long. Unmatched junction bases numbered 20, after V lost 6 bases and J lost 2 bases. Germline lookup yields CDR1 DFQATT and CDR2 SNEGSKA (reference sequence). CDR3: CSAAGEGTGFYPGNQPQHF. CDR3 DNA sequence: TGCAGTGCGGCGGGTGAAGGGACAGGGTTTTATCCGGGCAATCAGCCCCAGCATTTT.

The V gene is TRBV27, the J gene TRBJ1-1; the match to TRBD1 covers 7 bases. This CDR3 contains 13 residues. Germline loops: CDR1 MNHEY, CDR2 SMNVEV (reference sequence). Germline trimming cut 3 bases from V and 4 bases from J; bases unmatched to any gene: 2. The CDR3 reads CASSFRGPTEAFF. The CDR3 DNA reads TGTGCCAGCAGTTTTAGGGGGCCCACTGAAGCTTTCTTT.

The chain is built from TRBV20-1 and TRBJ2-5, with TRBD1 matching over 8 bases. Trimming removed 1 base from V and 5 bases from J; junction bases left unmatched: 9. The CDR3 is 15 amino acids. Germline V gives CDR1 DFQATT, CDR2 SNEGSKA (reference sequence). CDR3 bases: TGCAGTGCTAGAGGTGGACAGGGCCAATTGGAGACCCAGTACTTC. It yields the protein CSARGGQGQLETQYF.

The chain is built from TRBV7-9 and TRBJ2-2; D ambiguous. CDR1 is SEHNR and CDR2 is FQNEAQ in the germline V gene (reference sequence). This CDR3 comprises 16 residues. V lost 6 bases, J lost 3 bases, and 17 bases lay in between. The CDR3 sequence: CASRPPFRADTGELFF. CDR3 nucleotides: TGTGCCAGCAGACCCCCCTTTCGGGCGGACACCGGGGAGCTGTTTTTT.

In its sample, this clonotype was seen many times. The rearrangement links TRBV7-3 to TRBJ2-1; D tentatively reads TRBD1 or TRBD2 (6 bases each). Germline CDR1 reads SGHTA; CDR2 reads FQGTGA. The V gene lost 5 bases and the J gene lost 9 bases, with 20 bases spanning the gap. The CDR3 contains 15 residues. The DNA of the CDR3 is TGTGCCAGCAGCCCCCTCACTAGGGGGGTCGGTGAGCAGTTCTTC. Translating it yields CASSPLTRGVGEQFF. The whole variable domain, remainder taken from reference TRBV7-3 and TRBJ2-1, is GAGVSQTPSNKVTEKGKYVELRCDPISGHTALYWYRQSLGQGPEFLIYFQGTGAADDSGLPNDRFFAVRPEGSVSTLKIQRTERGDSAVYLCASSPLTRGVGEQFFGPGTRLTVL.

The chain carries TRBV15 and TRBJ2-5; 8 bases match TRBD1. The V segment lost 3 bases and the J segment 3 bases; nucleotides outside the gene matches: 3. Germline CDR1 is LNHNV and CDR2 is YYDKDF (reference sequence). The CDR3 contains 14 residues. CDR3 nucleotide sequence: TGTGCCACCAGCAGCGGACAGGGTAAAGAGACCCAGTACTTC. Translating it yields CATSSGQGKETQYF.

This clonotype has ten or more counts. The genes are TRBV7-6 and TRBJ2-7; D call uncertain. V was trimmed by 1 base and J by 0 bases, leaving 7 bases between them. The CDR3 is 14 residues long. Germline V CDR1 and CDR2: SGHVS, FNYEAQ. The CDR3 protein is CASSLDSLSYEQYF. The CDR3 DNA sequence: TGTGCCAGCAGCTTAGACAGCCTCTCCTACGAGCAGTACTTC.

There are a few counts of this clonotype. This chain joins TRBV6-6 and TRBJ2-7; 8 positions agree with TRBD2. There are 15 residues in the CDR3. Germline values: CDR1 MNHNY, CDR2 SVGAGI (reference sequence). J gave up 5 bases and V 2 bases, and 8 bases lay outside the gene matches. This CDR3 reads CASSYRPGTRNEQYF. The CDR3 DNA reads as TGTGCCAGCAGTTACCGTCCCGGGACTAGAAACGAGCAGTACTTC.

Worth noting for this clonotype: Compared with germline, one end of the junction differs, possibly owing to a read error. This chain joins TRBV7-2 and TRBJ2-4; D gene uncertain. The CDR3 totals 12 residues. Per the germline V gene, CDR1 is SGHTA and CDR2 is FQGNSA. This CDR3 is CAGSLVVNEQYF. CDR3 sequence (DNA): TGTGCCGGCAGCTTAGTCGTCAATGAGCAGTACTTC.

The chain carries TRBV12-3 or TRBV12-4 and TRBJ2-5; D is ambiguous. V shed 7 bases and J shed 4 bases, with 13 bases lying between them. The CDR3 is 13 amino acids. The DNA of the CDR3 is TGTGCCAGCACCCTAGGGCAGAGAGAGACCCAGTACTTC. It is translated as CASTLGQRETQYF.

This clonotype was counted only a few times. This chain connects TRBV7-9 to TRBJ1-2, with D unclear. CDR1 is SEHNR, CDR2 FQNEAQ, per germline (reference sequence). Trimming removed 4 bases at V and 3 bases at J, with 12 bases between. The CDR3 consists of 14 residues. As DNA, the CDR3 is TGTGCCAGCAGCTCTACTTTTCCGGACTATGGCTACACCTTC. Amino acids: CASSSTFPDYGYTF. Using reference TRBV7-9 and TRBJ1-2 for the parts outside the CDR3, the full variable domain is DTGVSQNPRHKITKRGQNVTFRCDPISEHNRLYWYRQTLGQGPEFLTYFQNEAQLEKSRLLSDRFSAERPKGSFSTLEIQRTEQGDSAMYLCASSSTFPDYGYTFGSGTRLTVV.

This clonotype was seen more than once but under ten times. This chain links TRBV18 with TRBJ2-3, with 14 bases aligning to TRBD2. This CDR3 is 15 amino acids long. V lost 5 bases, J lost 8 bases, and 6 bases stayed unmatched. Germline CDR1 is KGHSH and CDR2 is LQKENI. Written as DNA, the CDR3 is TGTGCCAGCTCAAAGGGACTAGCGGGAGAGGGTACGCAGTATTTT. This translates into CASSKGLAGEGTQYF.

The chain is built from TRBV14 and TRBJ2-1, with TRBD2 matching over 12 bases. Germline CDR1 is SGHDN and CDR2 is FVKESK. Germline trimming cut 2 bases from V and 9 bases from J; bases unmatched to any gene: 5. CDR3 length equals 15 residues. The chain's CDR3 is CASSQSLTSGGEQFF. CDR3 DNA sequence: TGTGCCAGCAGCCAAAGTTTGACTAGCGGGGGTGAGCAGTTCTTC.

The table lists this clonotype with a few counts. The chain couples TRBV27 to TRBJ1-5; D might be TRBD1 (5 bases). Between the trimmed V and J ends, which lost 7 bases and 2 bases, there was a span of 12 bases. The germline CDR1 and CDR2 sequences are MNHEY and SMNVEV (reference sequence). The CDR3 runs 14 residues. CDR3 sequence: CASKGHQGNQPQHF. The CDR3 DNA is TGTGCCAGCAAGGGGCATCAAGGCAATCAGCCCCAGCATTTT.

J is TRBJ2-1 and V is TRBV5-1; 7 bases match TRBD2. The CDR3 is 14 amino acids. Unmatched junction bases numbered 10, after V lost 7 bases and J lost 6 bases. The germline V gene encodes CDR1 SGHRS and CDR2 YFSETQ. Here the CDR3 DNA reads TGCGCCAGCTTGGTCGTGGCGGGAGCCAATGAGCAGTTCTTC. It yields the protein CASLVVAGANEQFF.

This clonotype was picked up a small number of times. The CDR3 loop reads CASSQDLYPGRTDTQYF. Here the CDR3 DNA reads TGTGCCAGCAGCCAAGATCTATACCCAGGGAGGACAGATACGCAGTATTTT. The chain links TRBV3-1 to TRBJ2-3; D perhaps matches TRBD2 (6 bases). The CDR3 is made up of 17 amino acids. Germline V gene lookup returns CDR1 LGHDT and CDR2 YNNKEL (reference sequence). Trimming shortened V by 0 bases and J by 3 bases, and 16 bases separated the two germline ends.

The rearrangement uses TRBV19 and TRBJ2-7; D possibly corresponds to TRBD2 (7 bases). V was shortened by 4 bases and J by 4 bases, with 14 bases between the two germline ends. This CDR3 spans 14 amino acids. Germline CDR1 LNHDA, CDR2 SQIVND (reference sequence). The CDR3 coding sequence is TGTGCCAGTAGTACAGGGGACGGGGGGTACGAGCAGTACTTC. This codes for CASSTGDGGYEQYF.

This chain joins TRBV7-2 and TRBJ1-1; 8 bases are shared with TRBD1. CDR3 length: 15 amino acids. CDR1 SGHTA and CDR2 FQGNSA come from the germline V gene. V trimming: 0 bases; J trimming: 3 bases; junction bases outside the gene matches: 3. This chain's CDR3 is CASSLAGTGYTEAFF. CDR3 coding DNA: TGTGCCAGCAGCTTAGCGGGGACAGGCTACACTGAAGCTTTCTTT.